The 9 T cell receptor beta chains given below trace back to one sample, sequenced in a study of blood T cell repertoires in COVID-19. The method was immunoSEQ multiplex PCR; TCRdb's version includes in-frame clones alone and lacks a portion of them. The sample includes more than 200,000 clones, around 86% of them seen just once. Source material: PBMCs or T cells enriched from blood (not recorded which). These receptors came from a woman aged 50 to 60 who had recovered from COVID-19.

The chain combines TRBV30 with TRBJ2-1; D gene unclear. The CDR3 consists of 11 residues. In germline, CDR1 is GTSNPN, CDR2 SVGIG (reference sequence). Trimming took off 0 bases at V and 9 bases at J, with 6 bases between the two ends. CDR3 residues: CAWSVLSEQFF. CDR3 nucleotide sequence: TGTGCCTGGAGTGTATTGAGTGAGCAGTTCTTC. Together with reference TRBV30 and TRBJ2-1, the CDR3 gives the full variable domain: SQTIHQWPATLVQPVGSPLSLECTVEGTSNPNLYWYRQAAGRGLQLLFYSVGIGQISSEVPQNLSASRPQDRQFILSSKKLLLSDSGFYLCAWSVLSEQFFGPGTRLTVL.

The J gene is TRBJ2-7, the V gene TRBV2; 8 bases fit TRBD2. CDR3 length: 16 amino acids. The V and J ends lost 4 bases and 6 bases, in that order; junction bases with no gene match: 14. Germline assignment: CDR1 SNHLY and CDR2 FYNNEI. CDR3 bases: TGTGCCAGCAGTGTGCTCCGATACAGCGGGAGTTTCGAGCAGTACTTC. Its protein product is CASSVLRYSGSFEQYF.

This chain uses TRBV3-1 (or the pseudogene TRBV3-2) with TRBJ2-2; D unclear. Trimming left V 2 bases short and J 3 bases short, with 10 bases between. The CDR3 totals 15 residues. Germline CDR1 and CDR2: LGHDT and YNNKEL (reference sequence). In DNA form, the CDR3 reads TGTGCCAGCAGCCAAACGGCAAGCGACACCGGGGAGCTGTTTTTT. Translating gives CASSQTASDTGELFF.

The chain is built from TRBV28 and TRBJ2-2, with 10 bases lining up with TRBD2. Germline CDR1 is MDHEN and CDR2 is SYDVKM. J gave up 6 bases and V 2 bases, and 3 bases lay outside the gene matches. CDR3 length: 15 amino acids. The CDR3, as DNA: TGTGCCAGCAGTTTAGCTAGCGGGAGTTCCGGGGAGCTGTTTTTT. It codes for CASSLASGSSGELFF.

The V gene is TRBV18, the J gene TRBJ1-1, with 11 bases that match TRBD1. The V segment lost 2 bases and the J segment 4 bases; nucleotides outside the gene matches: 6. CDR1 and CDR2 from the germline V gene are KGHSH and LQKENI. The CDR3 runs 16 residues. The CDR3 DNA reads TGTGCCAGCTCACCAGCCCCCGGGACAGGGGGCACTGAAGCTTTCTTT. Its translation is CASSPAPGTGGTEAFF.

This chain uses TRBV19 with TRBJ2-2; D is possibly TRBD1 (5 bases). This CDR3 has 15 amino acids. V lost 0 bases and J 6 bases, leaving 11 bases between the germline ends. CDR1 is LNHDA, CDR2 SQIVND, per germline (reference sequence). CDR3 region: CASSIDGSRAGELFF. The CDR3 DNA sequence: TGTGCCAGTAGTATAGATGGTAGCAGGGCCGGGGAGCTGTTTTTT.

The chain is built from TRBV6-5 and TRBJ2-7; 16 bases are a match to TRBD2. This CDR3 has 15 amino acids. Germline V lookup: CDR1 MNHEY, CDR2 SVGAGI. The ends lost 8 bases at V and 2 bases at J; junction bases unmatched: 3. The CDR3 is CASFGTSGRAYEQYF. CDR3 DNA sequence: TGTGCCAGCTTCGGGACTAGCGGGAGGGCCTACGAGCAGTACTTC.

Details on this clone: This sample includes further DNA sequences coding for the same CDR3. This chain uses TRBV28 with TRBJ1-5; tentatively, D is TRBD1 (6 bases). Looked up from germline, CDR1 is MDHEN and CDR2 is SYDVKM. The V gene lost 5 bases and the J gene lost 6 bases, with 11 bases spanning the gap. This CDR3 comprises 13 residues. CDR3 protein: CASSRGGGQPQHF. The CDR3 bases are TGTGCCAGCAGTAGGGGGGGCGGTCAGCCCCAGCATTTT. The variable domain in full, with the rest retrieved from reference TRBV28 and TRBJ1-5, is DVKVTQSSRYLVKRTGEKVFLECVQDMDHENMFWYRQDPGLGLRLIYFSYDVKMKEKGDIPEGYSVSREKKERFSLILESASTNQTSMYLCASSRGGGQPQHFGDGTRLSIL.

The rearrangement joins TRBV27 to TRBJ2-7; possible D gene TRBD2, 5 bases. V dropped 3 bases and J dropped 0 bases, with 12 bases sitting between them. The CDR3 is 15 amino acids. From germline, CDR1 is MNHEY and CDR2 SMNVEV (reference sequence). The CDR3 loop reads CASSFHGVSSYEQYF. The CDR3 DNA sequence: TGTGCCAGCAGTTTTCACGGGGTTAGCTCCTACGAGCAGTACTTC.